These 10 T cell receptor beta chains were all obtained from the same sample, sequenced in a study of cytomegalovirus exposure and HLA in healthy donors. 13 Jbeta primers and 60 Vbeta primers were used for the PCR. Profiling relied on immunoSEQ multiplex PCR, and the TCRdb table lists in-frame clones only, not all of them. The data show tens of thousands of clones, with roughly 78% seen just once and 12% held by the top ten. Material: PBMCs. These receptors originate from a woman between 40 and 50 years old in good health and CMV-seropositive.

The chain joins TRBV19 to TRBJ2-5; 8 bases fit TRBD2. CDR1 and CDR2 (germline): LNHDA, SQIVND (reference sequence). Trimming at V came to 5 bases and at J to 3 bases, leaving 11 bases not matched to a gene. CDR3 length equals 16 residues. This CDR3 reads CASSRGRLAREETQYF. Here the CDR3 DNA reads TGTGCCAGTAGTCGCGGCAGACTAGCGAGGGAAGAGACCCAGTACTTC.

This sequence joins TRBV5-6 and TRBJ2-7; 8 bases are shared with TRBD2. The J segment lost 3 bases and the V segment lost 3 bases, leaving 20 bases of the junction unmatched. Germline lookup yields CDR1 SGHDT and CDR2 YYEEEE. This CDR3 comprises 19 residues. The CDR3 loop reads CASSSLRSQSGGPYYEQYF. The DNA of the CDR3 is TGTGCCAGCAGCTCCCTAAGGTCTCAGAGCGGGGGACCTTACTACGAGCAGTACTTC.

The CDR3 here is CASIEDRHSGNTIYF. For the CDR3, the DNA is TGTGCCAGCATTGAAGACAGACACTCTGGAAACACCATATATTTT. This chain uses TRBV28 with TRBJ1-3, with a possible D match to TRBD1 (5 bases). Deletions cut 7 bases from V and 0 bases from J, with 13 bases between. This CDR3 has 15 residues. CDR1 and CDR2 (germline): MDHEN, SYDVKM. Using reference TRBV28 and TRBJ1-3 for the parts outside the CDR3, the full variable domain is DVKVTQSSRYLVKRTGEKVFLECVQDMDHENMFWYRQDPGLGLRLIYFSYDVKMKEKGDIPEGYSVSREKKERFSLILESASTNQTSMYLCASIEDRHSGNTIYFGEGSWLTVV.

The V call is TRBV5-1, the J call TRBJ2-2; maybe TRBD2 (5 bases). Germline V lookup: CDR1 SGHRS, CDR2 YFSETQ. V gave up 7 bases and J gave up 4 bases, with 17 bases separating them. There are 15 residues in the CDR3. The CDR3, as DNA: TGCGCCAGCGAAGTTTCGGGGTCTGCCACCGGGGAGCTGTTTTTT. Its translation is CASEVSGSATGELFF.

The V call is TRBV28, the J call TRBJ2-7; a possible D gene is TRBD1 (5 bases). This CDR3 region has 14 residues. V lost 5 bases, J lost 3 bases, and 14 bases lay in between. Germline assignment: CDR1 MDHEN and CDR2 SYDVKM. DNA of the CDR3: TGTGCCAGCAGTAGCAGGGCAGGCCTCTACGAGCAGTACTTC. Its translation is CASSSRAGLYEQYF.

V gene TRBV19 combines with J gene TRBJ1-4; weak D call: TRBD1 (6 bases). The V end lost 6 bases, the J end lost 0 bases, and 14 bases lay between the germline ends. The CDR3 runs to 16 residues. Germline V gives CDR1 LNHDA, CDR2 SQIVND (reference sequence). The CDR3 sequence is CASRPGAVATNEKLFF. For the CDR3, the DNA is TGTGCCAGTAGGCCAGGGGCGGTTGCAACTAATGAAAAACTGTTTTTT.

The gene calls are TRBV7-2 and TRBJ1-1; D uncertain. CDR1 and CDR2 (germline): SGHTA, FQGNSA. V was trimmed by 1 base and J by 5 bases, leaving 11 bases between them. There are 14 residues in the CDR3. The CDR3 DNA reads TGTGCCAGCAGCTTAGAACGTTGGGAGACTGAAGCTTTCTTT. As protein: CASSLERWETEAFF.

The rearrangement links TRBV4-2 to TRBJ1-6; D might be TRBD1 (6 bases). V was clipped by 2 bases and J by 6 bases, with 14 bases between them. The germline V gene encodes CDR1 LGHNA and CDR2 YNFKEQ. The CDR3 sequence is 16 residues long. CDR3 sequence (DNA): TGTGCCAGCAGCCAATCAGAAGGGGACACTAATTCACCCCTCCACTTT. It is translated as CASSQSEGDTNSPLHF.

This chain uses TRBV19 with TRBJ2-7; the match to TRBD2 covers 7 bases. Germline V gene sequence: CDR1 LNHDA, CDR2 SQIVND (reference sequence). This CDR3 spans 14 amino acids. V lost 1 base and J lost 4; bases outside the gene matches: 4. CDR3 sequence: CASSIGAGKYEQYF. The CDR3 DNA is TGTGCCAGTAGTATAGGAGCGGGGAAGTACGAGCAGTACTTC.

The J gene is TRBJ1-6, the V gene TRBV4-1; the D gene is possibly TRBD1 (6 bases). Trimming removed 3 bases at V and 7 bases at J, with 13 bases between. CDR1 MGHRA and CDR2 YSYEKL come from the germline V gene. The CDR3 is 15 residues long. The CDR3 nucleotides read TGCGCCAGCAGCCAGAGAACAGGGTCAAATTCACCCCTCCACTTT. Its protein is CASSQRTGSNSPLHF.